Listed here are 2 T cell receptor beta chains from one sample, sequenced in a study of low-dose radiotherapy and immunotherapy resistance in tumors. Described time point: after trial treatment. Specified treatment: LDRT plus nivolumab, ipilimumab, low-dose cyclophosphamide and aspirin (RACIN trial). First-strand cDNA relied on TRAV- and TRBV-specific primers spanning alpha and beta chains. For amplifying TCRs, the PCR ran for roughly 20 cycles with Phusion, which was used together with a constant-region primer and the adapter on the V primers. TCRdb recomputed calls from the reads with MiXCR, one row per CDR3 protein. The sample holds under 90,000 distinct CDR3 sequences, 15% to 20% seen once. This specimen consisted of PBMCs, obtained after low-dose radiotherapy plus immunotherapy. These receptor sequences come from a male donor with prostate cancer.

The chain carries TRBV20-1 and TRBJ2-2, with D tentatively TRBD1 (5 bases). This CDR3 spans 14 amino acids. V dropped 6 bases and J dropped 4 bases, with 15 bases sitting between them. Germline V gene data show CDR1 as DFQATT and CDR2 as SNEGSKA (reference sequence). The CDR3 protein is CSAPRTLGTGELFF. For the CDR3, the DNA is TGCAGTGCCCCTCGGACATTAGGCACCGGGGAGCTGTTTTTT.

A remark on this clonotype: The likely explanation is a read error, given a far larger clone one base away. The chain joins TRBV29-1 to TRBJ2-7; 9 bases are shared with TRBD2. V lost 4 bases to trimming and J lost 7 bases; unmatched junction nucleotides: 8. From germline, CDR1 is SQVTM and CDR2 ANQGSEA. There are 13 residues in the CDR3. The CDR3 coding sequence is TGCAGCGTTGTTGGCGGGGGGGCGAATGAGCAGTACTTC. Residues: CSVVGGGANEQYF.